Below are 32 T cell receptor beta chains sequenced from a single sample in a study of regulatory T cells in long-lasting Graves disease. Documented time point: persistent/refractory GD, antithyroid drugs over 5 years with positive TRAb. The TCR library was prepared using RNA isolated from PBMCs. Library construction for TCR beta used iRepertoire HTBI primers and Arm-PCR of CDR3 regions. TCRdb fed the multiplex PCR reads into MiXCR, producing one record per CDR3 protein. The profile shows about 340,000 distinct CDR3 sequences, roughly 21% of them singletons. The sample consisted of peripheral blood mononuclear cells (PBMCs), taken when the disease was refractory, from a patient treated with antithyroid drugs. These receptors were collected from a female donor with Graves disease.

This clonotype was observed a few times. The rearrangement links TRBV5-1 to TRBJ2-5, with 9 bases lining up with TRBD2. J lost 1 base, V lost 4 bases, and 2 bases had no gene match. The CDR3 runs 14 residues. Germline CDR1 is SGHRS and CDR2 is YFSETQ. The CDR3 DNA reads TGCGCCAGCAGCGCTAGCGGGACCCAAGAGACCCAGTACTTC. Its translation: CASSASGTQETQYF. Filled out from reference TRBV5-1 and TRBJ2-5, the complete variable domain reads KAGVTQTPRYLIKTRGQQVTLSCSPISGHRSVSWYQQTPGQGLQFLFEYFSETQRNKGNFPGRFSGRQFSNSRSEMNVSTLELGDSALYLCASSASGTQETQYFGPGTRLLVL.

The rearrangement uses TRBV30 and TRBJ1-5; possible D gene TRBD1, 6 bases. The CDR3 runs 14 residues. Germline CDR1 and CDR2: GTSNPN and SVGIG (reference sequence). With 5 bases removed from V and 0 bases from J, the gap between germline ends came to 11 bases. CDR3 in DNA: TGTGCCTGGCGGACAGCAAATAGCAATCAGCCCCAGCATTTT. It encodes CAWRTANSNQPQHF.

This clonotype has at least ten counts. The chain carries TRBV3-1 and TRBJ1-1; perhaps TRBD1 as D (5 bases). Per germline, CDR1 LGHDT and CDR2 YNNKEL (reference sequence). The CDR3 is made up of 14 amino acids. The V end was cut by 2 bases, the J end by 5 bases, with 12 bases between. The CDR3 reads CASSQLSGDTEAFF. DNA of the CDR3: TGTGCCAGCAGCCAACTTTCGGGGGATACTGAAGCTTTCTTT.

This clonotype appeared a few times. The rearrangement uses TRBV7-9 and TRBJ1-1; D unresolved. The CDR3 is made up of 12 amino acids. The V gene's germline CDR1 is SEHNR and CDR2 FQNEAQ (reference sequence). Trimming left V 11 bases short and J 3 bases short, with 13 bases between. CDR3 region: CACRGKDTEAFF. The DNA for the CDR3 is TGTGCCTGCCGAGGGAAAGACACTGAAGCTTTCTTT. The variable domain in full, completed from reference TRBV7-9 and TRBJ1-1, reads DTGVSQNPRHKITKRGQNVTFRCDPISEHNRLYWYRQTLGQGPEFLTYFQNEAQLEKSRLLSDRFSAERPKGSFSTLEIQRTEQGDSAMYLCACRGKDTEAFFGQGTRLTVV.

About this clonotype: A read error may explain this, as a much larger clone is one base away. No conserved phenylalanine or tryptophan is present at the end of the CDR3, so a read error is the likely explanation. CDR3 bases: TGTGCCAGCACCGACCGGGGGCGGAAGGGCTACACCTCC. It codes for CASTDRGRKGYTS. The chain links TRBV28 to TRBJ1-2, with TRBD1 as a possible D gene (6 bases). Germline CDR1 and CDR2: MDHEN and SYDVKM. This CDR3 has 13 amino acids. Trimming cost V 7 bases and J 8 bases, with 17 bases left between them.

CDR3 residues: CASSLDMGFRETQYF. CDR3 DNA: TGTGCCAGCAGCTTAGATATGGGGTTCAGAGAGACCCAGTACTTC. This rearrangement joins TRBV7-9 to TRBJ2-5; D not certain. The CDR3 consists of 15 residues. The V end lost 1 base, the J end lost 4 bases, and 13 bases lay between the germline ends. Germline V lookup: CDR1 SEHNR, CDR2 FQNEAQ (reference sequence).

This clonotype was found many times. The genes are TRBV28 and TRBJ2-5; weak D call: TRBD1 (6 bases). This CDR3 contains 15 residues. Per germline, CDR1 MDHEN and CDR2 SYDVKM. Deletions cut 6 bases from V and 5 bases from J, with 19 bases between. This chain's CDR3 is CASSTIAGELETQYF. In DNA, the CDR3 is TGTGCCAGCAGCACCATAGCAGGGGAATTGGAGACCCAGTACTTC.

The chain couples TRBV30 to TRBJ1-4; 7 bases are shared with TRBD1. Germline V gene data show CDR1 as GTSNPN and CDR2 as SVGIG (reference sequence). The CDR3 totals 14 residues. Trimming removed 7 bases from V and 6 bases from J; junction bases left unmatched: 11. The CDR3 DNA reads TGTGCCTCCCCAAACAGGGGTCAGGATGAAAAACTGTTTTTT. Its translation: CASPNRGQDEKLFF.

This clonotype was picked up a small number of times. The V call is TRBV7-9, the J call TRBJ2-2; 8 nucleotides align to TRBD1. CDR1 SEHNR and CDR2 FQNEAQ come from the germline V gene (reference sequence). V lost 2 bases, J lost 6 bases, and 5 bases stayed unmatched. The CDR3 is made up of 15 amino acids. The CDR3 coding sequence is TGTGCCAGCAGCTTACGAGGACAGGGTCCCGGGGAGCTGTTTTTT. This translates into CASSLRGQGPGELFF.

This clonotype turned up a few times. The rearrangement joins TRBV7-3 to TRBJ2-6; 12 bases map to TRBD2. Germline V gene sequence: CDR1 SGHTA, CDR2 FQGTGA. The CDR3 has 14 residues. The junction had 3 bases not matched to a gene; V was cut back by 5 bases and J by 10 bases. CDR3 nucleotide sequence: TGTGCCAGCAGCCTCGGGACTAGCGGGAACGTCCTGACTTTC. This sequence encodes CASSLGTSGNVLTF.

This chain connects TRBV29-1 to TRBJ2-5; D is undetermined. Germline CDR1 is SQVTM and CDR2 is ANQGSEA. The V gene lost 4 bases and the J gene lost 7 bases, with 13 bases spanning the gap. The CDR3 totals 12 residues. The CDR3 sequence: CSVVAGIGTQYF. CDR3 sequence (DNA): TGCAGCGTTGTGGCCGGTATTGGGACCCAGTACTTC.

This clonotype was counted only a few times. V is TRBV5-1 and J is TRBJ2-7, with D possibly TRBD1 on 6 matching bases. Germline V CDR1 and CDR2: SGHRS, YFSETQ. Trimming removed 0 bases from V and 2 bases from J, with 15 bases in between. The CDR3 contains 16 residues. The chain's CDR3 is CASSLGRGSEAYEQYF. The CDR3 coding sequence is TGCGCCAGCAGCTTGGGTAGGGGGTCCGAAGCCTACGAGCAGTACTTC. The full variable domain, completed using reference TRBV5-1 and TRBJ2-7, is KAGVTQTPRYLIKTRGQQVTLSCSPISGHRSVSWYQQTPGQGLQFLFEYFSETQRNKGNFPGRFSGRQFSNSRSEMNVSTLELGDSALYLCASSLGRGSEAYEQYFGPGTRLTVT.

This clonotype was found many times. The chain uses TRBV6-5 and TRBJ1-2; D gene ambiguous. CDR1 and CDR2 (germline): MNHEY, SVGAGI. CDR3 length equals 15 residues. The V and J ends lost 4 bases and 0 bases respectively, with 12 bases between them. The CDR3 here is CASSSPHEANYGYTF. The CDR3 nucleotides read TGTGCCAGCAGTTCCCCACACGAAGCTAACTATGGCTACACCTTC.

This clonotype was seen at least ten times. The CDR3 region has the DNA TGTGCCAGCAGTTACCCTAGGGAGGGGGACTGGGGCTACACCTTC. This codes for CASSYPREGDWGYTF. The chain couples TRBV28 to TRBJ1-2, with a weak D call TRBD1 (6 bases). CDR1 and CDR2 (germline): MDHEN, SYDVKM. The V gene lost 4 bases and the J gene lost 8 bases, with 20 bases spanning the gap. The CDR3 sequence is 15 residues long.

DNA for the CDR3: TGTGCCAGTAGTATGGATTGGGGAAACACTGAAGCTTTCTTT. Its protein product is CASSMDWGNTEAFF. This chain connects TRBV19 to TRBJ1-1; D gene unclear. This CDR3 has 14 residues. The germline V and J ends were trimmed by 3 bases and 2 bases, with 10 bases remaining between them. CDR1 is LNHDA, CDR2 SQIVND, per germline (reference sequence).

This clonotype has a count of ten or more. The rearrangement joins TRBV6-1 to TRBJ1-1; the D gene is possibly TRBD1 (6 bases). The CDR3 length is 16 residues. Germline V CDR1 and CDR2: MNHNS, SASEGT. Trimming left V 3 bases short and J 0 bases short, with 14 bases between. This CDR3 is CASSDQPQGLNTEAFF. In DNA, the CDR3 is TGTGCCAGCAGTGATCAGCCCCAGGGGCTGAACACTGAAGCTTTCTTT.

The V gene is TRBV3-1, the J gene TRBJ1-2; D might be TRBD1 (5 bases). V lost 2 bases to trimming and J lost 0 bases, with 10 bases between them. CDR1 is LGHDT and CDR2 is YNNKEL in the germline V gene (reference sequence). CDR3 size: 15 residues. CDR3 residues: CASSQIRGSNYGYTF. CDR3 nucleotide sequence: TGTGCCAGCAGCCAAATTAGGGGATCTAACTATGGCTACACCTTC.

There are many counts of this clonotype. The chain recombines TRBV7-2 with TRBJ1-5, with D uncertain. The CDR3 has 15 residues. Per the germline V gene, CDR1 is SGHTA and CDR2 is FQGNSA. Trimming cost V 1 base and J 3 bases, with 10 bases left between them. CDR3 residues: CASSLGFQSNQPQHF. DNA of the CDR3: TGTGCCAGCAGCTTAGGCTTCCAGTCCAATCAGCCCCAGCATTTT. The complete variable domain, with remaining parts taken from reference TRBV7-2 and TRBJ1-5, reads GAGVSQSPSNKVTEKGKDVELRCDPISGHTALYWYRQSLGQGLEFLIYFQGNSAPDKSGLPSDRFSAERTGGSVSTLTIQRTQQEDSAVYLCASSLGFQSNQPQHFGDGTRLSIL.

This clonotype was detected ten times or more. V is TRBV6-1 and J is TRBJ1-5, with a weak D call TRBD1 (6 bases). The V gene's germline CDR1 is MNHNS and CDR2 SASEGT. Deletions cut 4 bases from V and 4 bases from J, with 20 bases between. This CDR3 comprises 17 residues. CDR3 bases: TGTGCCAGCAGTGGCCCCTTTGACAGGCCAGGGAATCAGCCCCAGCATTTT. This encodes CASSGPFDRPGNQPQHF.

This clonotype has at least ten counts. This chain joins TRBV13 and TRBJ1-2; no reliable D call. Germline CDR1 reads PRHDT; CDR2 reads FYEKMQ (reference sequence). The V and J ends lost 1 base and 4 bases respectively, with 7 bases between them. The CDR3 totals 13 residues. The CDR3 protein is CASSLDTRYGYTF. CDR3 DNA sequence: TGTGCCAGCAGCTTAGATACACGCTATGGCTACACCTTC.

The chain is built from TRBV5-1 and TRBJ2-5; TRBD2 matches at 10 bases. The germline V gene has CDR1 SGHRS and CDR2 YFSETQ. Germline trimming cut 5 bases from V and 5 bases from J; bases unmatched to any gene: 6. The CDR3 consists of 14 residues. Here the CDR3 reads CASSSSGGRETQYF. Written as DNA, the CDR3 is TGCGCCAGCAGTTCTAGCGGGGGCCGTGAGACCCAGTACTTC.

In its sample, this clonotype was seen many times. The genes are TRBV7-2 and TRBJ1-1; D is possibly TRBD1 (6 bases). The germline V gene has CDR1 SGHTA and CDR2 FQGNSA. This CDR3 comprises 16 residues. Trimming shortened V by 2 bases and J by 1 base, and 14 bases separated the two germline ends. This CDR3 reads CASSLLLARGNTEAFF. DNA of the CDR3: TGTGCCAGCAGCTTACTCCTGGCCAGGGGGAACACTGAAGCTTTCTTT.

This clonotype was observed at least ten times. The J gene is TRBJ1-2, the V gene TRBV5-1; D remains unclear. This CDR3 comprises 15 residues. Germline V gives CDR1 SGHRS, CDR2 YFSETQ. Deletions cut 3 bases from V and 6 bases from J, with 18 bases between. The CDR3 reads CASSSEDASYDGYTF. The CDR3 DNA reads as TGCGCCAGCAGCTCTGAGGACGCCTCTTATGATGGCTACACCTTC.

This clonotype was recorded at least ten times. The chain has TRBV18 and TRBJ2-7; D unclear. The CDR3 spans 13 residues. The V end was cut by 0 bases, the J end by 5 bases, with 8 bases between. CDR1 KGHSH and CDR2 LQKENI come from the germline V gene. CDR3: CASSPPTRNEQYF. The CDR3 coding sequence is TGTGCCAGCTCACCACCGACAAGGAACGAGCAGTACTTC.

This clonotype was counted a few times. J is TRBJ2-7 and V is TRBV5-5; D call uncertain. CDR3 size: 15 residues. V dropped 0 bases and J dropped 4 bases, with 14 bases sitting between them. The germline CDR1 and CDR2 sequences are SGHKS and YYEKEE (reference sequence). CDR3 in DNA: TGTGCCAGCAGCTTGGCGTCGGGTCAGGCTTACGAGCAGTACTTC. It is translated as CASSLASGQAYEQYF. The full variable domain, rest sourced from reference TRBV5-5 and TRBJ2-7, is DAGVTQSPTHLIKTRGQQVTLRCSPISGHKSVSWYQQVLGQGPQFIFQYYEKEERGRGNFPDRFSARQFPNYSSELNVNALLLGDSALYLCASSLASGQAYEQYFGPGTRLTVT.

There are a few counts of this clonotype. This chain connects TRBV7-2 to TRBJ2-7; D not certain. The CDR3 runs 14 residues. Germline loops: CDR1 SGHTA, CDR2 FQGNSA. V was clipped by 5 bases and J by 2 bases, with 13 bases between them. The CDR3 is CASSIFPITYEQYF. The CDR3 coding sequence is TGTGCCAGCAGCATATTCCCCATTACCTACGAGCAGTACTTC. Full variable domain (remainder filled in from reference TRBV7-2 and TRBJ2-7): GAGVSQSPSNKVTEKGKDVELRCDPISGHTALYWYRQSLGQGLEFLIYFQGNSAPDKSGLPSDRFSAERTGGSVSTLTIQRTQQEDSAVYLCASSIFPITYEQYFGPGTRLTVT.

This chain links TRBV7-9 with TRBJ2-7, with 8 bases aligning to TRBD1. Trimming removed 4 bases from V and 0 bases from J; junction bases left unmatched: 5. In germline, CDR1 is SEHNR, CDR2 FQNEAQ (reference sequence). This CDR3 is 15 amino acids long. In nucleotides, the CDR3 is TGTGCCAGCAGCTCCTTACAGGGGGACTCCTACGAGCAGTACTTC. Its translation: CASSSLQGDSYEQYF.

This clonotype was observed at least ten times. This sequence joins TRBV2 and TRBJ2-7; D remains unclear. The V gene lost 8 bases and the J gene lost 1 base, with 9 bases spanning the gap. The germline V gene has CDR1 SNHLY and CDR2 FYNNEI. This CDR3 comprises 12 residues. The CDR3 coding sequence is TGTGCCAGCCTGGCACCTTCCTACGAGCAGTACTTC. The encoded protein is CASLAPSYEQYF.

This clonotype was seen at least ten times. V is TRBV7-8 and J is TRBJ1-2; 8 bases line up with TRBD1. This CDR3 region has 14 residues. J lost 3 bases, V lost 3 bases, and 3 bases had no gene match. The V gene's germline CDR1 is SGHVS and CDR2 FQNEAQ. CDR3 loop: CASSFYRGDYGYTF. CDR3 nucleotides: TGTGCCAGCAGCTTTTACAGGGGGGACTATGGCTACACCTTC.

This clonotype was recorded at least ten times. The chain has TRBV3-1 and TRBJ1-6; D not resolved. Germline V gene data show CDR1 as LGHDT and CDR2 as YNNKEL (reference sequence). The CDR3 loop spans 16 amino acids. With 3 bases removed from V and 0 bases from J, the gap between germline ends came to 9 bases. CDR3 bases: TGTGCCAGCAGCCAGATTTTGACCTCCTATAATTCACCCCTCCACTTT. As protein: CASSQILTSYNSPLHF.

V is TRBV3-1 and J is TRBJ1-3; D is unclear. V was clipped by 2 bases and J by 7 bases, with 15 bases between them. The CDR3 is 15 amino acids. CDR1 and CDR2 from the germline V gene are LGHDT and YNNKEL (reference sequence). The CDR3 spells CASSQSPGGRNTIYF. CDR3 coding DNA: TGTGCCAGCAGCCAATCTCCAGGAGGGAGGAACACCATATATTTT.

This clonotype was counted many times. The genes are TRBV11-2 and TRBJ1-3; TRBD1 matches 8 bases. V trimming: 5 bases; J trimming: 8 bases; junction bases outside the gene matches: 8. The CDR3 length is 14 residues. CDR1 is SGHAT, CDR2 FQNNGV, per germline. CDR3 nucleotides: TGTGCCAGCAGCCCGCTGACAGGGGAGGACACCATATATTTT. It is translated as CASSPLTGEDTIYF.